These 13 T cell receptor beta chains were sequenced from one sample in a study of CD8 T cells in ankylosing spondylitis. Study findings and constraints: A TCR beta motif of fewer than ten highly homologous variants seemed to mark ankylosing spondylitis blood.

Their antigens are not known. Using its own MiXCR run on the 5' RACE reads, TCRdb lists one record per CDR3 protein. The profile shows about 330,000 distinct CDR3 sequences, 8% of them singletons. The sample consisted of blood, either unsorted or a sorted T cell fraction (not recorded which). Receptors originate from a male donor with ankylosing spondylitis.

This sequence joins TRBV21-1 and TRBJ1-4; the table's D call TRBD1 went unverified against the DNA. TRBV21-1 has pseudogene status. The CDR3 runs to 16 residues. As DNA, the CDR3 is TGTGCCAGCAGGGGGGGCGGATCCAAAACTAATGAAAAACTGTTTTTT. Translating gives CASRGGGSKTNEKLFF.

The DNA for the CDR3 is TGCAGCGGCTCCACGGGCGAAGCTTTCTTT. Translated, it gives CSGSTGEAFF. The gene calls are TRBV29-1 and TRBJ1-1; D unclear. V dropped 7 bases and J dropped 8 bases, with 11 bases sitting between them. The CDR3 has 10 amino acids. From germline, CDR1 is SQVTM and CDR2 ANQGSEA.

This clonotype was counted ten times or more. The CDR3 here is CASSFVAGGANEQFF. For the CDR3, the DNA is TGTGCCAGCAGTTTTGTGGCGGGAGGGGCCAATGAGCAGTTCTTC. The V gene is TRBV12-3 or TRBV12-4, the J gene TRBJ2-1, with 9 bases lining up with TRBD2. This CDR3 has 15 residues. After removal of 3 bases from V and 6 bases from J, the junction contained 6 bases not matched to a gene.

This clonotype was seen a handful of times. CDR3 residues: CASRDRAASGNTGELFF. In nucleotides, the CDR3 is TGTGCCAGCAGGGACAGGGCGGCTAGCGGGAACACCGGGGAGCTGTTTTTT. V gene TRBV28 combines with J gene TRBJ2-2; perhaps TRBD1 as D (8 bases). This CDR3 is 17 amino acids long. Germline V gene sequence: CDR1 MDHEN, CDR2 SYDVKM. Trimming took 6 bases from V and 1 from J, leaving 18 bases between them.

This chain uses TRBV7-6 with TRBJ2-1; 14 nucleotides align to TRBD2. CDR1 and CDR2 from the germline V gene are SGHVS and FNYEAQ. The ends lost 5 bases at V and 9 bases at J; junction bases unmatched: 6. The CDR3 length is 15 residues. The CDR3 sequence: CASSKGLAGAGEQFF. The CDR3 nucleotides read TGTGCCAGCAGCAAGGGACTAGCGGGAGCGGGTGAGCAGTTCTTC.

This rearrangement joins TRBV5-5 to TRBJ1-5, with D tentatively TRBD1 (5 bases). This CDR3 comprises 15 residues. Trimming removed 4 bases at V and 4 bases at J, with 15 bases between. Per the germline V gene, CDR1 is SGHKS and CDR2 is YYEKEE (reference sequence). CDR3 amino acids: CASSRHGAFNQPQHF. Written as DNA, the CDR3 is TGTGCCAGCAGCCGACACGGGGCGTTTAATCAGCCCCAGCATTTT.

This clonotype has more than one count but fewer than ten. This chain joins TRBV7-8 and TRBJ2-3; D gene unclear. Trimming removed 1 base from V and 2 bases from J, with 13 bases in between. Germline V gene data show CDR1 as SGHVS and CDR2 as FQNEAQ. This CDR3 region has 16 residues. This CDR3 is CASSLVGVFATDTQYF. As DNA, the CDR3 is TGTGCCAGCAGCTTAGTTGGAGTTTTCGCCACAGATACGCAGTATTTT.

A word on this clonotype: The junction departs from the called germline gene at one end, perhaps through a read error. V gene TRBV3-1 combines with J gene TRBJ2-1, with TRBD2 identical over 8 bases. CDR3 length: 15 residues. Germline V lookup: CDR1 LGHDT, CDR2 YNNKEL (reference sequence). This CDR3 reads CASTQLAASYNEQFF. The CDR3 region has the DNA TGTGCCAGCACCCAACTAGCGGCCTCCTACAATGAGCAGTTCTTC.

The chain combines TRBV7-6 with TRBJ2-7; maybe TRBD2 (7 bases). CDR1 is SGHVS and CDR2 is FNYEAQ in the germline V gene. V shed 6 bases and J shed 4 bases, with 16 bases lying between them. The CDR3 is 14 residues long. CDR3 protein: CASRTSEGEYEQYF. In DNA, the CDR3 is TGTGCCAGCAGAACTAGCGAGGGGGAATACGAGCAGTACTTC.

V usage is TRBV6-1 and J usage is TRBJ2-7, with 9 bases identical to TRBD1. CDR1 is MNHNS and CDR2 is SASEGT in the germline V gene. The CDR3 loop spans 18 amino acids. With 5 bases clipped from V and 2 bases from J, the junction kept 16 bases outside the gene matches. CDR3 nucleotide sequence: TGTGCCAGCAGTACCACCCGGCCAGACAGGGGGGTTACCTACGAGCAGTACTTC. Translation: CASSTTRPDRGVTYEQYF.

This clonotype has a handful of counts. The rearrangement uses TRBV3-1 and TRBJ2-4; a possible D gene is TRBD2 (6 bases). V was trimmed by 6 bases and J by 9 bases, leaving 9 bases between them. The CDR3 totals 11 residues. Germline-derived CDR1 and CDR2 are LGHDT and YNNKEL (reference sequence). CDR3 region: CASSGTGIQYF. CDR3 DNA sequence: TGTGCCAGCAGTGGGACTGGCATTCAGTACTTC.

The CDR3 DNA reads as TGCAGTGCTAGACCACAGGGGGCGCGCCACACCGGGGAGCTGTTTTTT. Translation gives CSARPQGARHTGELFF. V is TRBV20-1 and J is TRBJ2-2; 9 positions agree with TRBD1. With 2 bases clipped from V and 3 bases from J, the junction kept 7 bases outside the gene matches. CDR1 is DFQATT, CDR2 SNEGSKA, per germline (reference sequence). The CDR3 runs to 16 residues.

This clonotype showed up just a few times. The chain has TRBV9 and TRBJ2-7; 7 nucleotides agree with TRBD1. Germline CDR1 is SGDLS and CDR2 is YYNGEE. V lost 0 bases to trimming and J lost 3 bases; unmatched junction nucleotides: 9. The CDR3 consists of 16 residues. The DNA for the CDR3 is TGTGCCAGCAGCGTAGGGCGACTGGACAGGCTCTACGAGCAGTACTTC. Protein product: CASSVGRLDRLYEQYF.